Listed here are 8 T cell receptor beta chains from one sample, sequenced in a study of control samples from healthy donors and cancer patients. Assay used: immunoSEQ multiplex PCR; TCRdb lists only in-frame clones, some missing. The sample carries about 140,000 clones, 85% to 95% recorded once. Sequencing was carried out using blood. These receptors were obtained from a man aged 35 to 55 in good health.

V gene TRBV5-6 combines with J gene TRBJ2-3; 10 nucleotides agree with TRBD2. V shed 4 bases and J 1 base; nucleotides not matched to a gene: 6. Germline values: CDR1 SGHDT, CDR2 YYEEEE. The CDR3 covers 16 residues. Written as DNA, the CDR3 is TGTGCCAGCAGCCGATCCGGGACTAGCGGCACAGATACGCAGTATTTT. It translates to CASSRSGTSGTDTQYF.

The CDR3 is CASSPGTVAVFDEQYF. CDR3 DNA: TGTGCCAGCTCGCCCGGGACAGTCGCTGTGTTTGACGAGCAGTACTTC. V gene TRBV18 combines with J gene TRBJ2-7; 7 bases line up with TRBD1. The CDR3 loop spans 16 amino acids. Germline V gene lookup returns CDR1 KGHSH and CDR2 LQKENI. The J segment lost 5 bases and the V segment lost 6 bases, leaving 16 bases of the junction unmatched.

The count of this clone is one. The J gene is TRBJ2-1, the V gene TRBV18; maybe TRBD2 (6 bases). The germline V gene encodes CDR1 KGHSH and CDR2 LQKENI. The CDR3 totals 16 residues. V shed 2 bases and J shed 5 bases, with 16 bases lying between them. The CDR3 DNA reads as TGTGCCAGCTCACCAGGGGGGATCTCGAGGAACAATGAGCAGTTCTTC. This translates into CASSPGGISRNNEQFF.

V is TRBV9 and J is TRBJ2-5; 14 bases match TRBD2. Germline CDR1 SGDLS, CDR2 YYNGEE. The CDR3 spans 16 residues. With V trimmed by 3 bases and J by 5 bases, 6 bases remained unmatched. In DNA, the CDR3 is TGTGCCAGCAGCGCCGGGACTAGCGGGAGAGGCGAGACCCAGTACTTC. It yields the protein CASSAGTSGRGETQYF.

The chain uses TRBV30 and TRBJ1-5, with D unresolved. This CDR3 is 13 amino acids long. Germline CDR1 reads GTSNPN; CDR2 reads SVGIG (reference sequence). V was pared by 5 bases and J by 0 bases, with 8 bases between. This CDR3 is CAWGEDSNQPQHF. The CDR3 DNA follows: TGTGCCTGGGGGGAGGATAGCAATCAGCCCCAGCATTTT.

This clone showed up just once. The V call is TRBV7-9, the J call TRBJ1-2; D gene uncertain. Germline V gene data show CDR1 as SEHNR and CDR2 as FQNEAQ (reference sequence). V was shortened by 5 bases and J by 4 bases, with 17 bases between the two germline ends. This CDR3 spans 15 amino acids. As DNA, the CDR3 is TGTGCCAGCAGCCGTTTGGGCGGCGAAAGCTATGGCTACACCTTC. This translates into CASSRLGGESYGYTF.

The chain joins TRBV5-6 to TRBJ1-4; D remains unclear. The germline V gene has CDR1 SGHDT and CDR2 YYEEEE. V lost 2 bases and J 2 bases, leaving 4 bases between the germline ends. There are 13 residues in the CDR3. Here the CDR3 DNA reads TGTGCCAGCAGCTTTGGGACTAATGAAAAACTGTTTTTT. Its translation: CASSFGTNEKLFF.

CDR3 sequence (DNA): TGTGCCAGCAGCCCGAGGCCCAGGGTCTTTGTCGGGGAGCTGTTTTTT. The encoded protein is CASSPRPRVFVGELFF. The chain is built from TRBV7-2 and TRBJ2-2; perhaps TRBD1 as D (5 bases). CDR1 and CDR2 (germline): SGHTA, FQGNSA. Trimming shortened V by 5 bases and J by 7 bases, and 20 bases separated the two germline ends. The CDR3 extends over 16 amino acids.